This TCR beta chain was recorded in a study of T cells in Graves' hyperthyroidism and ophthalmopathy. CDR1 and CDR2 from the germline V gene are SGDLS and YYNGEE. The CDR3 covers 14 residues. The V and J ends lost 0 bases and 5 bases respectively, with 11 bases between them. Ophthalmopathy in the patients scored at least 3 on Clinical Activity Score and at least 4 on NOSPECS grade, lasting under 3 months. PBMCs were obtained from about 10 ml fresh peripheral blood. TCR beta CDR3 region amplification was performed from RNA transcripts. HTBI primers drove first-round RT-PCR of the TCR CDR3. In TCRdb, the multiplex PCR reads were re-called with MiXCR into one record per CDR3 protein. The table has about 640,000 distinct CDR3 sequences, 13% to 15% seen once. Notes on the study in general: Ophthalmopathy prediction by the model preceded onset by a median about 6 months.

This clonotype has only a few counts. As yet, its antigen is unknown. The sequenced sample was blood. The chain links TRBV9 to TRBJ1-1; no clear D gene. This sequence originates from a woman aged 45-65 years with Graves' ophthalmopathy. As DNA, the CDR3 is TGTGCCAGCAGCGTAGACTGGATAGGAACTGAAGCTTTCTTT. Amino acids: CASSVDWIGTEAFF.